These T cell receptor beta chains were read from a single sample in a study of metastatic and nonmetastatic thyroid tumors. Via MiXCR, TCRdb re-called the PCR reads. The sample holds about 33,000 clones, about a sixth seen once. Material for sequencing was blood. These receptors originate from a male donor with papillary thyroid cancer or a benign thyroid nodule (not recorded which). Some clones in this sample may be carry-over from other donors' samples. The CDR3 runs from the conserved cysteine through the conserved F or W. A D gene is named only where the DNA matches it firmly. The size field is filled for only some rows; it gives once, few, many or a size class.

d_call	v_call	j_call	clone_size	cdr3_nt	cdr3_aa
.	TRBV6-2/TRBV6-3	TRBJ2-7	many	TGTGCCAGCAGTTCGGCAGGGGGGGGAATCTACGAGCAGTACTTC	CASSSAGGGIYEQYF
.	TRBV7-2	TRBJ1-3	.	TGTGCCAGCAGTAGGACCGGGAACGACGGGACCATATATTTT	CASSRTGNDGTIYF
.	TRBV4-1	TRBJ1-2	.	TGCGTCAGCATCCAAGACGCCTATGGCTACACCTTC	CVSIQDAYGYTF
.	TRBV19	TRBJ1-1	.	TGTGCCAGTAACAGAAAGACAATCCTGAACACGGAAGCTTTCTTT	CASNRKTILNTEAFF
TRBD1	TRBV12-3/TRBV12-4	TRBJ2-2	.	TGTGCCAGCAGTGTTAGGGACAGGGGGCCCGGGGAGCTGTTTTTT	CASSVRDRGPGELFF
.	TRBV15	TRBJ1-5	many	TGTGCCACCAGCAGGGCGACAGATTATAGCAATCAGCCCCAGCATTTT	CATSRATDYSNQPQHF
TRBD2	TRBV5-1	TRBJ2-7	.	TGCGCCAGCAGCTGGGGACTAGCGGGAACCCCTTCCTACGAGCAGTACTTC	CASSWGLAGTPSYEQYF
.	TRBV2	TRBJ2-7	once	TGTGCCAGCAGCGGGACTCGGGACAGAAGTATGAACGAGCAGTACTTC	CASSGTRDRSMNEQYF
.	TRBV7-2	TRBJ1-6	.	TGTGCCAGCAGTCTTGGGACCGCCACGTCTATCCTCCACTTT	CASSLGTATSILHF
.	TRBV10-3	TRBJ1-1	few	TGCGCCATCAGTGATTCTGTGGACCTGAACACTGAAGCTTTCTTT	CAISDSVDLNTEAFF